This T cell receptor (beta chain) appears in the sequencing data of a study of OX40 agonist ivuxolimab in advanced cancers. Some clones are missing from TCRdb's copy, which holds only in-frame ones; the method was immunoSEQ multiplex PCR. The table lists tens of thousands of clones, around 86% of them singletons. This specimen was CD4+ or CD8+ T cells sorted from blood, taken in a trial of the OX40 agonist ivuxolimab. This TCR was recovered from an adult with an advanced solid tumor such as melanoma, head and neck, liver or kidney cancer.

The CDR3 nucleotides read TGCAGCGTCCTGGCGGGAACAGGGTACGAGCAGTACTTC. This gives the protein CSVLAGTGYEQYF. This rearrangement joins TRBV29-1 to TRBJ2-7, with D tentatively TRBD1 or TRBD2 (6 bases each). The germline CDR1 and CDR2 sequences are SQVTM and ANQGSEA. V dropped 6 bases and J dropped 4 bases, with 16 bases sitting between them. The CDR3 length is 13 residues.